The next 10 T cell receptor beta chains were all read from a single sample in a study of T cell responses to AZD1222 COVID-19 vaccine. The repertoire was sequenced with immunoSEQ multiplex PCR; TCRdb's copy has only in-frame clones and lacks some. This table has fewer than 150,000 clones, roughly 87% appearing once. Sequenced here: peripheral blood, sampled on day 0 of AZD1222 vaccination. The receptors come from an adult in good health.

The genes are TRBV4-2 and TRBJ1-3, with TRBD1 matching 7 bases. The CDR3 has 15 amino acids. V lost 7 bases and J lost 0; bases outside the gene matches: 6. Germline V lookup: CDR1 LGHNA, CDR2 YNFKEQ. In DNA, the CDR3 is TGTGCCAGCACCAGGGACAGTCCCTCTGGAAACACCATATATTTT. This sequence encodes CASTRDSPSGNTIYF.

This rearrangement joins TRBV7-2 to TRBJ2-5; D may match TRBD1 or TRBD2 (5 bases each). This CDR3 has 13 residues. Per the germline V gene, CDR1 is SGHTA and CDR2 is FQGNSA. Trimming pared 1 base from V and 4 bases from J, leaving 7 bases between. CDR3 coding DNA: TGTGCCAGCAGCTTAGGGGACCGAGAGACCCAGTACTTC. As protein: CASSLGDRETQYF.

The genes are TRBV3-1 (or the pseudogene TRBV3-2) and TRBJ1-1; the D is unclear. Trimming removed 4 bases from V and 4 bases from J, with 10 bases in between. Germline loops: CDR1 LGHDT, CDR2 YNNKEL (reference sequence). CDR3 length: 13 residues. CDR3 sequence (DNA): TGTGCCAGCAGCCCATCCGTGGGCACTGAAGCTTTCTTT. As protein: CASSPSVGTEAFF.

The rearrangement joins TRBV12-3 or TRBV12-4 to TRBJ2-5, with D perhaps TRBD1 or TRBD2 (5 bases each). This CDR3 spans 12 amino acids. With 4 bases removed from V and 4 bases from J, the gap between germline ends came to 7 bases. CDR3 DNA: TGTGCCAGCAGTTGGGGGAGAGAGACCCAGTACTTC. Its protein is CASSWGRETQYF.

CDR3 residues: CAISGVPNTEAFF. CDR3 coding DNA: TGTGCCATCTCGGGGGTACCGAACACTGAAGCTTTCTTT. The chain recombines TRBV10-3 with TRBJ1-1; a weak D match, TRBD1 (5 bases). Germline V CDR1 and CDR2: ENHRY, SYGVKD. Trimming removed 8 bases from V and 1 base from J, with 11 bases in between. The CDR3 spans 13 residues.

The chain joins TRBV18 to TRBJ1-1, with D unclear. The V end lost 1 base, the J end lost 0 bases, and 9 bases lay between the germline ends. Germline V lookup: CDR1 KGHSH, CDR2 LQKENI. CDR3 size: 15 residues. CDR3 region: CASSPQGRVNTEAFF. CDR3 DNA sequence: TGTGCCAGCTCACCACAGGGTAGGGTGAACACTGAAGCTTTCTTT. Combining the CDR3 with reference TRBV18 and TRBJ1-1 gives the whole variable domain NAGVMQNPRHLVRRRGQEARLRCSPMKGHSHVYWYRQLPEEGLKFMVYLQKENIIDESGMPKERFSAEFPKEGPSILRIQQVVRGDSAAYFCASSPQGRVNTEAFFGQGTRLTVV.

This sequence joins TRBV9 and TRBJ2-2, with D tentatively TRBD1 (5 bases). Between the trimmed V and J ends, which lost 4 bases and 4 bases, there was a span of 11 bases. The CDR3 is made up of 14 amino acids. Germline V gene data show CDR1 as SGDLS and CDR2 as YYNGEE. The CDR3 sequence is CASSLGHPTGELFF. The DNA of the CDR3 is TGTGCCAGCAGCCTCGGACACCCCACCGGGGAGCTGTTTTTT.

This chain uses TRBV4-3 with TRBJ1-4; D perhaps matches TRBD1 (6 bases). This CDR3 is 19 amino acids long. Between the trimmed V and J ends, which lost 3 bases and 0 bases, there was a span of 20 bases. Germline V lookup: CDR1 LGHNA, CDR2 YSLEER. The CDR3 DNA sequence: TGCGCCAGCAGCCAGGACGCGACAGGAATCCCCTCAACTAATGAAAAACTGTTTTTT. Translated: CASSQDATGIPSTNEKLFF.

The V call is TRBV25-1, the J call TRBJ2-3; 11 bases are shared with TRBD2. V shed 4 bases, J shed 2 bases, and the junction held 5 bases outside the gene matches. The CDR3 totals 16 residues. Germline V gene sequence: CDR1 MGHDK, CDR2 SYGVNS. The CDR3 is CASSATSGAFTDTQYF. DNA for the CDR3: TGTGCCAGCAGTGCGACTAGCGGGGCCTTCACAGATACGCAGTATTTT.

This clone has just a few counts. The chain couples TRBV6-5 to TRBJ2-7; tentative D call: TRBD2 (5 bases). V was clipped by 2 bases and J by 4 bases, with 9 bases between them. The CDR3 spans 13 residues. Germline-derived CDR1 and CDR2 are MNHEY and SVGAGI. For the CDR3, the DNA is TGTGCCAGCAGTTACAGTCGGGGATACGAGCAGTACTTC. Amino acid sequence: CASSYSRGYEQYF.